Following are 9 T cell receptor beta chains from one sample sequenced in a study of blood T cell repertoires in COVID-19. Repertoires were generated with immunoSEQ multiplex PCR, while TCRdb's copy carries only in-frame clones and drops some. The sample shows about 240,000 clones, more than 70% of them seen only once. Sample: peripheral blood. Receptors originate from a man at least 80 years old with acute or convalescent COVID-19.

The chain has TRBV7-2 and TRBJ2-7; 9 bases match TRBD1. CDR3 length equals 16 residues. Trimming at V came to 5 bases and at J to 0 bases, leaving 8 bases not matched to a gene. Germline values: CDR1 SGHTA, CDR2 FQGNSA. CDR3 residues: CASSPLRQGGSYEQYF. The CDR3 nucleotides read TGTGCCAGCAGCCCGTTAAGACAGGGGGGCTCCTACGAGCAGTACTTC.

CDR3 loop: CASSFRPQGTGELFF. For the CDR3, the DNA is TGTGCCAGCAGTTTCCGACCTCAGGGGACCGGGGAGCTGTTTTTT. The rearrangement links TRBV6-6 to TRBJ2-2; weak D call: TRBD1 (6 bases). Germline lookup yields CDR1 MNHNY and CDR2 SVGAGI (reference sequence). This CDR3 is 15 amino acids long. With 4 bases removed from V and 5 bases from J, the gap between germline ends came to 14 bases.

The CDR3: CASSENGGREQFF. CDR3 DNA sequence: TGCGCCAGCAGTGAGAACGGGGGAAGGGAGCAGTTCTTC. This chain connects TRBV10-1 to TRBJ2-1; D perhaps matches TRBD2 (6 bases). The germline gives CDR1 WNHNN, CDR2 SYGVQD (reference sequence). The CDR3 is 13 residues long. V was shortened by 2 bases and J by 10 bases, with 12 bases between the two germline ends.

The J gene is TRBJ1-1, the V gene TRBV29-1; 8 bases line up with TRBD1. The CDR3 covers 13 residues. The germline V gene has CDR1 SQVTM and CDR2 ANQGSEA. The ends lost 5 bases at V and 7 bases at J; junction bases unmatched: 9. This CDR3 reads CSVLPGQASEAFF. CDR3 DNA: TGCAGCGTTCTACCGGGACAGGCGAGTGAAGCTTTCTTT.

The chain joins TRBV2 to TRBJ1-5, with D unresolved. Germline loops: CDR1 SNHLY, CDR2 FYNNEI. The CDR3 totals 14 residues. V shed 7 bases and J shed 0 bases, with 10 bases lying between them. CDR3 in amino acids: CASKILYSNQPQHF. The CDR3 region has the DNA TGTGCCAGCAAAATCCTTTATAGCAATCAGCCCCAGCATTTT.

This chain joins TRBV9 and TRBJ1-3; 7 bases align to TRBD1. With 3 bases clipped from V and 0 bases from J, the junction kept 9 bases outside the gene matches. The CDR3 covers 17 residues. Germline V gene lookup returns CDR1 SGDLS and CDR2 YYNGEE. CDR3 sequence reads: CASSARQGPSSGNTIYF. The CDR3 region has the DNA TGTGCCAGCAGCGCGAGACAGGGCCCGAGCTCTGGAAACACCATATATTTT.

Written as DNA, the CDR3 is TGTGCCAGCAGCCAAGATTGGGCCAGTCCCTACGAGCAGTACTTC. It encodes CASSQDWASPYEQYF. The chain links TRBV14 to TRBJ2-7; D not certain. Trimming stripped 0 bases from V and 2 bases from J, with 11 bases between. The germline gives CDR1 SGHDN, CDR2 FVKESK. CDR3 length: 15 residues.

The V gene is TRBV2, the J gene TRBJ1-4, with a possible D match to TRBD1 (5 bases). The CDR3 is made up of 15 amino acids. V was shortened by 3 bases and J by 7 bases, with 15 bases between the two germline ends. Per the germline V gene, CDR1 is SNHLY and CDR2 is FYNNEI. CDR3 DNA: TGTGCCAGCAGTGATAGCGGGGCCAACGGTGAAAAACTGTTTTTT. Translated: CASSDSGANGEKLFF.

This chain uses TRBV5-1 with TRBJ2-5; D is perhaps TRBD2 (6 bases). The V end was cut by 6 bases, the J end by 5 bases, with 17 bases between. The CDR3 is 14 amino acids. Germline CDR1 and CDR2: SGHRS and YFSETQ. DNA of the CDR3: TGCGCCAGCATGAAGGCAGGCCGGGGGGAGACCCAGTACTTC. Translating gives CASMKAGRGETQYF.